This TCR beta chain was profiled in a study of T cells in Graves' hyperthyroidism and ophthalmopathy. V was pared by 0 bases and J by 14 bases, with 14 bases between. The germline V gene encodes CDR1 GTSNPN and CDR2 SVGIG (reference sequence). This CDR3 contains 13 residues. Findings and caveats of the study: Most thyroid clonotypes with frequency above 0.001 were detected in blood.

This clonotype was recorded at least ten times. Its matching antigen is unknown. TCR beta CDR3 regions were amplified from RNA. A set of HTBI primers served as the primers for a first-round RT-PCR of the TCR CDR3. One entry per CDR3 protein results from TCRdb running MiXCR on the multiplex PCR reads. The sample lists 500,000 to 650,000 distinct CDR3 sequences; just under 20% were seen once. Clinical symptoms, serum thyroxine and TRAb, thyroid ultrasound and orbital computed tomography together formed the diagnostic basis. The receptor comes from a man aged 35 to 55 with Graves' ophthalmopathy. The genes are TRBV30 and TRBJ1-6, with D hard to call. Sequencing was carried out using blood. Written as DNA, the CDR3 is TGTGCCTGGAGTGTACTAGGAGGTGGAACCCTCCACTTT. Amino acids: CAWSVLGGGTLHF.